This record concerns one T cell receptor (beta chain) sequence. Its antigen is not known. The CDR3 spans 13 residues. Germline values: CDR1 LNHDA, CDR2 SQIVND (reference sequence). Trimming pared 4 bases from V and 2 bases from J, leaving 3 bases between. The data derive from a study of T cell responses to AZD1222 COVID-19 vaccine. Clones were read by immunoSEQ multiplex PCR, and TCRdb kept only the in-frame ones, dropping some. The table lists roughly 150,000 clones, around 88% of them singletons. General study findings and limits: Repertoires were sampled only after the peak T cell response.

The sequencing used peripheral blood, collected on day 0 of MenACWY control vaccination. The V gene is TRBV19, the J gene TRBJ2-6; no clear D gene. This receptor was taken from an adult in good health. CDR3 protein: CASSRTGANVLTF. CDR3 DNA: TGTGCCAGTAGTAGGACTGGGGCCAACGTCCTGACTTTC.